These 10 T cell receptor beta chains originate from one sample sequenced in a study of T cell repertoires in ileal Crohn's disease. TCRdb keeps only in-frame clones here, not all; method: immunoSEQ multiplex PCR. The profile shows 15,000 to 20,000 clones, around 93% of them singletons. Sequenced input: ileal tissue. These receptor sequences come from an adult with Crohn's disease.

The V and J genes are TRBV18 and TRBJ1-1; TRBD1 aligns across 8 bases. CDR1 KGHSH and CDR2 LQKENI come from the germline V gene. After removal of 1 base from V and 3 bases from J, the junction contained 7 bases not matched to a gene. The CDR3 sequence is 16 residues long. The CDR3 protein is CASSPLQGASDTEAFF. The CDR3 DNA sequence: TGTGCCAGCTCACCACTGCAGGGGGCGTCGGACACTGAAGCTTTCTTT.

This clone was found a few times. V gene TRBV9 combines with J gene TRBJ1-2; D is uncertain. The CDR3 covers 15 residues. Trimming took 2 bases from V and 5 from J, leaving 16 bases between them. Germline CDR1 and CDR2: SGDLS and YYNGEE. The CDR3 reads CASSVAPNIQYGYTF. The CDR3 DNA sequence: TGTGCCAGCAGCGTCGCCCCAAACATCCAGTATGGCTACACCTTC.

The chain carries TRBV7-2 and TRBJ2-6; TRBD1 matches at 9 bases. V lost 0 bases, J lost 2 bases, and 11 bases stayed unmatched. This CDR3 is 20 amino acids long. Germline V gives CDR1 SGHTA, CDR2 FQGNSA. The CDR3 is CASSLAVGDRAQAGANVLTF. Written as DNA, the CDR3 is TGTGCCAGCAGCTTAGCGGTGGGGGACAGGGCGCAAGCTGGGGCCAACGTCCTGACTTTC.

The V gene is TRBV28, the J gene TRBJ2-6; the D gene is possibly TRBD1 (7 bases). Germline V gene sequence: CDR1 MDHEN, CDR2 SYDVKM. V lost 6 bases to trimming and J lost 4 bases, with 16 bases between them. The CDR3 extends over 16 amino acids. The CDR3 reads CASRRQGGLGANVLTF. The CDR3 DNA reads as TGTGCCAGCAGGCGACAGGGAGGATTGGGGGCCAACGTCCTGACTTTC.

The chain uses TRBV13 and TRBJ2-7; no firm D call. Germline assignment: CDR1 PRHDT and CDR2 FYEKMQ (reference sequence). The CDR3 runs 16 residues. Between the trimmed V and J ends, which lost 0 bases and 0 bases, there was a span of 12 bases. The DNA for the CDR3 is TGTGCCAGCAGCTTAGGTGCTCCGGGTAGCTCCTACGAGCAGTACTTC. Translation gives CASSLGAPGSSYEQYF.

V gene TRBV19 combines with J gene TRBJ2-1; 9 bases are shared with TRBD2. Germline V CDR1 and CDR2: LNHDA, SQIVND (reference sequence). This CDR3 is built from 16 residues. Unmatched junction bases numbered 1, after V lost 1 base and J lost 0 bases. The CDR3 DNA sequence: TGTGCCAGTAGTATAGTTAGCGGGAGCTCCTACAATGAGCAGTTCTTC. Its translation is CASSIVSGSSYNEQFF.

This chain connects TRBV5-4 to TRBJ2-7; 7 bases match TRBD1. CDR1 and CDR2 (germline): SGHNT, YYREEE (reference sequence). The CDR3 sequence is 14 residues long. V lost 2 bases and J lost 5; bases outside the gene matches: 7. CDR3 coding DNA: TGTGCCAGCAGCTTACGGGACAGAGCCCACGAGCAGTACTTC. This encodes CASSLRDRAHEQYF.

The chain uses TRBV27 and TRBJ1-6; D uncertain. The V end lost 3 bases, the J end lost 7 bases, and 10 bases lay between the germline ends. Germline V gives CDR1 MNHEY, CDR2 SMNVEV (reference sequence). The CDR3 consists of 14 residues. The CDR3 region is CASSLGGPNSPLHF. In DNA form, the CDR3 reads TGTGCCAGCAGTTTGGGAGGGCCAAATTCACCCCTCCACTTT.

This clone was seen a single time. V and J are TRBV11-2 and TRBJ1-2, with 9 nucleotides matching TRBD1. From germline, CDR1 is SGHAT and CDR2 FQNNGV. This CDR3 contains 14 residues. V gave up 0 bases and J gave up 8 bases; unmatched junction bases: 4. CDR3 in amino acids: CASSLDRTGEGYTF. DNA for the CDR3: TGTGCCAGCAGCTTAGACCGGACAGGGGAAGGCTACACCTTC.

The CDR3 region has the DNA TGTGCCAGCAGCCCCAGGGCTGGAAACACCATATATTTT. This codes for CASSPRAGNTIYF. The gene calls are TRBV9 and TRBJ1-3, with TRBD1 as a possible D gene (5 bases). Germline CDR1 reads SGDLS; CDR2 reads YYNGEE. The length of the CDR3 is 13 residues. V lost 4 bases and J lost 2, with 7 bases in between. The complete variable domain, with remaining parts taken from reference TRBV9 and TRBJ1-3, reads DSGVTQTPKHLITATGQRVTLRCSPRSGDLSVYWYQQSLDQGLQFLIQYYNGEERAKGNILERFSAQQFPDLHSELNLSSLELGDSALYFCASSPRAGNTIYFGEGSWLTVV.